Presented here are 19 T cell receptor beta chains from one specimen sequenced in a study of cytomegalovirus exposure and HLA in healthy donors. The PCR had 60 Vbeta and 13 Jbeta primers. Some clones are missing from TCRdb's copy, which holds only in-frame ones; the method was immunoSEQ multiplex PCR. The data hold 100,000 to 150,000 clones, with around 84% observed a single time. Sequencing input: PBMCs. The receptors stem from a woman aged 40 to 50 in good health and CMV-seronegative.

The V call is TRBV2, the J call TRBJ1-4, with a weak D call TRBD1 (5 bases). The CDR3 covers 16 residues. Per the germline V gene, CDR1 is SNHLY and CDR2 is FYNNEI. Trimming took off 6 bases at V and 6 bases at J, with 20 bases between the two ends. The CDR3 DNA reads TGTGCCAGCAGCCCTACTGGGGAGGGGAGCGATGAAAAACTGTTTTTT. This translates into CASSPTGEGSDEKLFF.

The chain is built from TRBV20-1 and TRBJ2-1; no clear D. There are 11 residues in the CDR3. V was cut by 3 bases and J by 8 bases, with 8 bases left in between. Germline CDR1 DFQATT, CDR2 SNEGSKA (reference sequence). This chain's CDR3 is CSASSSYEQFF. CDR3 nucleotide sequence: TGCAGTGCTAGTTCGAGCTATGAGCAGTTCTTC.

The CDR3 loop is CASSYSYTNSGNTIYF. CDR3 DNA sequence: TGTGCCAGCAGTTACTCGTACACCAACTCTGGAAACACCATATATTTT. The chain employs TRBV6-5 and TRBJ1-3; D not certain. Germline values: CDR1 MNHEY, CDR2 SVGAGI. Trimming left V 0 bases short and J 0 bases short, with 9 bases between. The CDR3 is made up of 16 amino acids.

This clone has a handful of counts. V and J are TRBV28 and TRBJ2-3; the D gene is possibly TRBD2 (5 bases). The V end lost 5 bases, the J end lost 5 bases, and 5 bases lay between the germline ends. Germline CDR1 MDHEN, CDR2 SYDVKM. The CDR3 totals 11 residues. The chain's CDR3 is CASSRGDTQYF. The CDR3 region has the DNA TGTGCCAGCAGTCGGGGAGATACGCAGTATTTT.

The V call is TRBV28, the J call TRBJ1-1; D not certain. This CDR3 region has 14 residues. V gave up 6 bases and J gave up 1 base, with 12 bases separating them. Germline-derived CDR1 and CDR2 are MDHEN and SYDVKM. The CDR3 loop is CASRPPTPNTEAFF. CDR3 sequence (DNA): TGTGCCAGCAGGCCACCCACACCGAACACTGAAGCTTTCTTT.

The rearrangement links TRBV28 to TRBJ2-7, with a possible D match to TRBD2 (7 bases). The CDR3 contains 15 residues. The germline V gene has CDR1 MDHEN and CDR2 SYDVKM. The V end lost 4 bases, the J end lost 7 bases, and 20 bases lay between the germline ends. CDR3 amino acids: CASSSFGGAREEQYF. CDR3 nucleotide sequence: TGTGCCAGCAGTTCCTTTGGGGGGGCCCGGGAAGAGCAGTACTTC.

The chain joins TRBV13 to TRBJ2-1, with 9 bases lining up with TRBD1. The V gene end was trimmed by 5 bases and the J gene end by 4 bases; junction bases not matched to a gene: 6. Germline-derived CDR1 and CDR2 are PRHDT and FYEKMQ (reference sequence). CDR3 length: 15 amino acids. The CDR3 loop is CASSATGGGYNEQFF. The CDR3 DNA sequence: TGTGCCAGCAGCGCCACAGGGGGCGGGTACAATGAGCAGTTCTTC.

The DNA of the CDR3 is TGCGCCAGCAGCTTGGGGCCAGCGGCCCAAGAGACCCAGTACTTC. Residues: CASSLGPAAQETQYF. The rearrangement joins TRBV5-1 to TRBJ2-5, with a tentative D call TRBD2 (5 bases). The CDR3 is 15 amino acids. The V end was cut by 0 bases, the J end by 1 base, with 10 bases between. CDR1 and CDR2 (germline): SGHRS, YFSETQ.

The chain recombines TRBV7-2 with TRBJ1-2; 8 bases are shared with TRBD1. The CDR3 has 19 amino acids. J lost 0 bases, V lost 3 bases, and 15 bases had no gene match. Germline V lookup: CDR1 SGHTA, CDR2 FQGNSA. The CDR3 spells CASSFAPGTGQRPNYGYTF. Written as DNA, the CDR3 is TGTGCCAGCAGCTTCGCCCCCGGGACAGGCCAGCGACCTAACTATGGCTACACCTTC.

J is TRBJ1-1 and V is TRBV6-5; D gene ambiguous. Germline V lookup: CDR1 MNHEY, CDR2 SVGAGI. V was pared by 4 bases and J by 1 base, with 13 bases between. CDR3 length equals 15 residues. CDR3 loop: CASSFGILGNTEAFF. The CDR3, as DNA: TGTGCCAGCAGTTTCGGGATTTTGGGGAACACTGAAGCTTTCTTT.

The gene calls are TRBV10-3 and TRBJ2-1, with 7 bases that match TRBD2. Per the germline V gene, CDR1 is ENHRY and CDR2 is SYGVKD. The CDR3 consists of 13 residues. Trimming at V came to 6 bases and at J to 7 bases, leaving 6 bases not matched to a gene. The CDR3 DNA is TGTGCCATCAGCGGACTAGTGGGTAATGAGCAGTTCTTC. This translates into CAISGLVGNEQFF.

The V call is TRBV5-1, the J call TRBJ1-3, with D perhaps matching TRBD1 (6 bases). CDR1 is SGHRS, CDR2 YFSETQ, per germline. V was trimmed by 0 bases and J by 0 bases, leaving 10 bases between them. This CDR3 contains 16 residues. The DNA for the CDR3 is TGCGCCAGCAGCTTGGGCAGGACAGACTCTGGAAACACCATATATTTT. This sequence encodes CASSLGRTDSGNTIYF.

V is TRBV5-4 and J is TRBJ1-2; 8 positions agree with TRBD1. Trimming at V came to 4 bases and at J to 5 bases, leaving 7 bases not matched to a gene. Germline V lookup: CDR1 SGHNT, CDR2 YYREEE (reference sequence). This CDR3 has 14 amino acids. This CDR3 reads CASSRRGLQYGYTF. Here the CDR3 DNA reads TGTGCCAGCAGCCGCAGGGGGCTTCAGTATGGCTACACCTTC.

The chain employs TRBV5-6 and TRBJ1-3, with 11 bases that match TRBD1. CDR1 and CDR2 from the germline V gene are SGHDT and YYEEEE. The V segment lost 3 bases and the J segment 4 bases; nucleotides outside the gene matches: 3. The CDR3 extends over 15 amino acids. The CDR3 spells CASSWTGGRGNTIYF. CDR3 nucleotide sequence: TGTGCCAGCAGCTGGACAGGGGGCCGGGGAAACACCATATATTTT.

This chain uses TRBV28 with TRBJ2-7; 9 positions match TRBD1. Germline V gene data show CDR1 as MDHEN and CDR2 as SYDVKM. Trimming at V came to 4 bases and at J to 5 bases, leaving 9 bases not matched to a gene. The CDR3 has 15 amino acids. CDR3 protein: CASSSGQGSIHEQYF. The CDR3 DNA reads as TGTGCCAGCAGTTCTGGACAGGGGAGTATCCACGAGCAGTACTTC.

This clone was recorded once. This chain uses TRBV5-1 with TRBJ1-1; D not resolved. CDR3 length equals 13 residues. Germline CDR1 is SGHRS and CDR2 is YFSETQ. V shed 6 bases and J shed 4 bases, with 13 bases lying between them. CDR3 protein: CASKIVEGTEAFF. For the CDR3, the DNA is TGCGCCAGCAAAATCGTGGAGGGCACTGAAGCTTTCTTT.

The CDR3 DNA sequence: TGTGCCAGCAGCCCCGGACAGGGAGCTTCACCCCTCCACTTT. Encoded protein: CASSPGQGASPLHF. The rearrangement joins TRBV9 to TRBJ1-6; 8 positions agree with TRBD1. This CDR3 has 14 amino acids. Germline CDR1 SGDLS, CDR2 YYNGEE. J gave up 9 bases and V 4 bases, and 6 bases lay outside the gene matches.

The rearrangement links TRBV2 to TRBJ1-5; D unclear. This CDR3 comprises 15 residues. The V gene lost 2 bases and the J gene lost 0 bases, with 8 bases spanning the gap. Germline CDR1 SNHLY, CDR2 FYNNEI. The CDR3 protein is CASSERGSSNQPQHF. In nucleotides, the CDR3 is TGTGCCAGCAGTGAACGCGGCAGTAGCAATCAGCCCCAGCATTTT.

The V and J genes are TRBV27 and TRBJ2-7, with TRBD2 identical over 8 bases. V gave up 4 bases and J gave up 7 bases; unmatched junction bases: 9. The germline gives CDR1 MNHEY, CDR2 SMNVEV (reference sequence). CDR3 length equals 14 residues. The CDR3 loop reads CASSYDGLAREQYF. CDR3 bases: TGTGCCAGCAGTTACGACGGACTAGCTCGTGAGCAGTACTTC.